This passage covers 16 T cell receptor beta chains from one sample sequenced in a study of blood T cells in healthy people across ages. Primers used in a second PCR of roughly 6 to 12 cycles were a sample-barcoded 5' primer and a J-beta primer mix. From the 5' RACE reads, TCRdb called clonotypes with MiXCR, one entry per CDR3 protein. The sample records about 1 million distinct CDR3 sequences, roughly 45% being singletons. The sample comprised blood. The receptors originated from a woman aged 60-75 years in good health.

CDR3 loop: CAISESTGHEQYF. The CDR3 nucleotides are TGTGCCATCAGTGAGTCTACCGGGCACGAGCAGTACTTC. The V and J genes are TRBV10-3 and TRBJ2-7; D gene unclear. Per germline, CDR1 ENHRY and CDR2 SYGVKD. The CDR3 has 13 residues. V gave up 0 bases and J gave up 5 bases, with 8 bases separating them.

This clonotype has only one observation. The DNA of the CDR3 is TGCAGCGTTGAGTATCTAGCGGGAGGGCCCGATGAGCAGTTCTTC. The encoded protein is CSVEYLAGGPDEQFF. The genes are TRBV29-1 and TRBJ2-1, with 12 bases fitting TRBD2. The V gene end was trimmed by 3 bases and the J gene end by 8 bases; junction bases not matched to a gene: 8. This CDR3 is built from 15 residues. Germline V gene sequence: CDR1 SQVTM, CDR2 ANQGSEA.

The chain has TRBV28 and TRBJ1-2, with 8 bases lining up with TRBD1. The ends lost 10 bases at V and 3 bases at J; junction bases unmatched: 7. CDR3 length: 13 residues. Per germline, CDR1 MDHEN and CDR2 SYDVKM. CDR3 region: CATQGQVDYGYTF. CDR3 coding DNA: TGTGCCACCCAGGGACAGGTGGACTATGGCTACACCTTC.

The V and J genes are TRBV27 and TRBJ2-2; perhaps D is TRBD1 or TRBD2 (5 bases each). The CDR3 loop spans 14 amino acids. V was shortened by 4 bases and J by 5 bases, with 11 bases between the two germline ends. Per the germline V gene, CDR1 is MNHEY and CDR2 is SMNVEV (reference sequence). The CDR3 sequence is CASSWGSGTGELFF. CDR3 DNA: TGTGCCAGCAGTTGGGGCAGCGGTACCGGGGAGCTGTTTTTT.

This chain connects TRBV14 to TRBJ2-7; D is possibly TRBD1 (6 bases). CDR3 length equals 15 residues. Germline CDR1 and CDR2: SGHDN and FVKESK. Trimming pared 5 bases from V and 0 bases from J, leaving 14 bases between. CDR3 coding DNA: TGTGCCAGCAGCTCGGGACACGGCGGCTCCTACGAGCAGTACTTC. Residues: CASSSGHGGSYEQYF.

The chain recombines TRBV15 with TRBJ2-1; TRBD2 agrees at 7 bases. Per germline, CDR1 LNHNV and CDR2 YYDKDF (reference sequence). The CDR3 runs 15 residues. The junction had 11 bases not matched to a gene; V was cut back by 3 bases and J by 9 bases. The DNA for the CDR3 is TGTGCCACCAGCAGTGCCAAGACCCGCGGGGGTGAGCAGTTCTTC. Its translation: CATSSAKTRGGEQFF.

This clonotype has just a few counts. The chain carries TRBV27 and TRBJ2-1; possible D gene TRBD1, 5 bases. Per germline, CDR1 MNHEY and CDR2 SMNVEV (reference sequence). The CDR3 has 18 residues. V lost 6 bases and J 3 bases, leaving 24 bases between the germline ends. CDR3 DNA sequence: TGTGCCAGCAGGCCTCGAGTTGGTACAGGACGAAACTACAATGAGCAGTTCTTC. Translation: CASRPRVGTGRNYNEQFF.

The chain uses TRBV7-8 and TRBJ2-2; TRBD2 matches at 7 bases. This CDR3 is built from 17 residues. V lost 2 bases, J lost 1 base, and 7 bases stayed unmatched. CDR1 and CDR2 from the germline V gene are SGHVS and FQNEAQ. Written as DNA, the CDR3 is TGTGCCAGCAGCTTAAACTTGGCGGGAGTGAACACCGGGGAGCTGTTTTTT. This sequence encodes CASSLNLAGVNTGELFF.

This clonotype was detected only once. This chain joins TRBV10-3 and TRBJ1-2; a possible D gene is TRBD1 (5 bases). The CDR3 loop spans 12 amino acids. Germline-derived CDR1 and CDR2 are ENHRY and SYGVKD. V lost 6 bases and J 7 bases, leaving 12 bases between the germline ends. CDR3 amino acids: CAISPGRSGYTF. CDR3 DNA sequence: TGTGCCATCAGCCCAGGGAGAAGTGGCTACACCTTC.

V is TRBV21-1 and J is TRBJ2-4; the table's D call, TRBD2, has no DNA check behind it. The DNA matches TRBJ2-7 better at its end, which makes the J call doubtful. TRBV21-1 is a listed pseudogene. The CDR3 is 16 residues long. The CDR3 DNA is TGTGCCAGCAGCAAAGAGGAGCGGGAGGGCCCGTACGAGCAGTACTTC. Amino acids: CASSKEEREGPYEQYF.

In its sample, this clonotype was seen a few times. The chain employs TRBV5-5 and TRBJ2-3, with a tentative D call TRBD2 (6 bases). Germline assignment: CDR1 SGHKS and CDR2 YYEKEE (reference sequence). CDR3 length equals 14 residues. Trimming took off 1 base at V and 4 bases at J, with 10 bases between the two ends. CDR3 DNA sequence: TGTGCCAGCAGCTTGTCAGGGACTTCAGATACGCAGTATTTT. This translates into CASSLSGTSDTQYF.

This chain uses TRBV28 with TRBJ2-4, with TRBD1 as a possible D gene (5 bases). The end of the DNA is better explained by TRBJ2-5, so the J call may be wrong. Germline values: CDR1 MDHEN, CDR2 SYDVKM. CDR3 length: 14 residues. CDR3 in DNA: TGTGCCAGCAGTCTCCGTCTGCGGCAGGGGACCCAGTACTTC. Translating it yields CASSLRLRQGTQYF.

The chain recombines TRBV7-9 with TRBJ1-1; possibly TRBD1 for D (5 bases). V lost 5 bases and J 1 base, leaving 14 bases between the germline ends. This CDR3 region has 15 residues. Germline-derived CDR1 and CDR2 are SEHNR and FQNEAQ (reference sequence). The DNA for the CDR3 is TGTGCCAGCAGCCAGATACGGGGCTCGAACACTGAAGCTTTCTTT. Translating gives CASSQIRGSNTEAFF.

This clonotype was observed a handful of times. The chain recombines TRBV29-1 with TRBJ2-7, with 7 bases matching TRBD1. CDR1 is SQVTM and CDR2 is ANQGSEA in the germline V gene. Unmatched junction bases numbered 8, after V lost 6 bases and J lost 3 bases. The CDR3 is 13 amino acids. CDR3 region: CSVSTGIGYEQYF. Written as DNA, the CDR3 is TGCAGCGTCTCGACAGGGATAGGCTACGAGCAGTACTTC.

The rearrangement links TRBV12-3 or TRBV12-4 to TRBJ2-7; weak D call: TRBD2 (5 bases). The CDR3 sequence is 13 residues long. The V end was cut by 3 bases, the J end by 3 bases, with 9 bases between. The CDR3 bases are TGTGCCAGCAGTTTCGACTACAGCTACGAGCAGTACTTC. It is translated as CASSFDYSYEQYF.

The chain recombines TRBV27 with TRBJ2-3, with a tentative D call TRBD1 (6 bases). The germline CDR1 and CDR2 sequences are MNHEY and SMNVEV (reference sequence). There are 16 residues in the CDR3. Trimming removed 5 bases at V and 2 bases at J, with 17 bases between. This chain's CDR3 is CASSPHGQSTTDTQYF. The CDR3 DNA follows: TGTGCCAGCAGTCCCCATGGACAGTCCACCACAGATACGCAGTATTTT.